This T cell receptor (beta chain) was recovered during a study of T cell repertoires in cytomegalovirus infection. On the study more broadly: The authors used CMV epitopes that were HLA-C-restricted (recently identified) and HLA-B-restricted (well studied). Through public TCR beta signatures, both CMV infection and matching HLA type were indicated. Notes on the study in general: The response measured ex vivo was dominated by TCR beta clonotypes (HLA-C-restricted and CMV-specific).

The sample holds many counts of this clonotype. Its antigen is unknown. The V end was cut by 1 base, the J end by 6 bases, with 10 bases between. Germline-derived CDR1 and CDR2 are SGHNT and YENEEA. The CDR3 totals 13 residues. TCRdb redid the calling of the reads with MiXCR, one entry per CDR3 protein. The table has about 110,000 distinct CDR3 sequences, around 28% seen once. Sequencing was performed on CD8+ T cells from cultured PBMCs, taken from culture after CMV antigen stimulation. The chain is built from TRBV11-3 and TRBJ2-7, with D unclear. This TCR came from a human donor in good health (CMV status not recorded). Some clones in this sample may be carry-over from other donors' samples. CDR3 region: CASSLGVGGEQYF. The CDR3 nucleotides are TGTGCCAGCAGCTTAGGAGTAGGCGGCGAGCAGTACTTC.